This passage covers 11 T cell receptor beta chains from one sample sequenced in a study of memory CD4+ T cells and cytomegalovirus serostatus. Measured with immunoSEQ multiplex PCR; TCRdb has only the in-frame clones, and not every one. The profile shows 84,000 or so clones, around 80% of them singletons. The sort gate was single viable CD3+CD4+CD8-CD45RO+ cells for memory CD4+ T cells. Material for sequencing was memory CD4+ T cells from blood. The receptor source for this set is an adult in good health and CMV-seronegative.

This chain links TRBV29-1 with TRBJ1-2; D ambiguous. V lost 7 bases, J lost 0 bases, and 9 bases lay in between. The CDR3 spans 12 residues. Per the germline V gene, CDR1 is SQVTM and CDR2 is ANQGSEA. In DNA form, the CDR3 reads TGCAGCGCCCGAGTATCTAACTATGGCTACACCTTC. The encoded protein is CSARVSNYGYTF. Variable domain in full (rest from reference TRBV29-1 and TRBJ1-2): SAVISQKPSRDICQRGTSLTIQCQVDSQVTMMFWYRQQPGQSLTLIATANQGSEATYESGFVIDKFPISRPNLTFSTLTVSNMSPEDSSIYLCSARVSNYGYTFGSGTRLTVV.

The gene calls are TRBV28 and TRBJ2-2, with TRBD2 matching 7 bases. From germline, CDR1 is MDHEN and CDR2 SYDVKM. V shed 7 bases and J 1 base; nucleotides not matched to a gene: 3. The CDR3 is 14 amino acids. In DNA form, the CDR3 reads TGTGCCAGCATCGCTAGCGGGAACACCGGGGAGCTGTTTTTT. It encodes CASIASGNTGELFF. Combining the CDR3 with reference TRBV28 and TRBJ2-2 gives the whole variable domain DVKVTQSSRYLVKRTGEKVFLECVQDMDHENMFWYRQDPGLGLRLIYFSYDVKMKEKGDIPEGYSVSREKKERFSLILESASTNQTSMYLCASIASGNTGELFFGEGSRLTVL.

The rearrangement links TRBV25-1 to TRBJ2-7, with D perhaps TRBD1 (5 bases). V lost 3 bases to trimming and J lost 8 bases, with 14 bases between them. In germline, CDR1 is MGHDK, CDR2 SYGVNS. The CDR3 covers 13 residues. The CDR3 DNA reads as TGTGCCAGCAGTGACCTAAACAGGCTCCAGCAGTACTTC. Its translation: CASSDLNRLQQYF.

This clone is labeled medium-sized. The rearrangement joins TRBV19 to TRBJ2-5, with D perhaps TRBD1 (5 bases). Trimming left V 1 base short and J 5 bases short, with 5 bases between. This CDR3 is built from 12 residues. CDR1 is LNHDA and CDR2 is SQIVND in the germline V gene (reference sequence). This CDR3 is CASSIGGETQYF. For the CDR3, the DNA is TGTGCCAGTAGTATAGGGGGCGAGACCCAGTACTTC.

The CDR3, as DNA: TGTGCCATCAGTGAGGAGGCTAGCGGGGGAATAAGCACAGATACGCAGTATTTT. Protein sequence: CAISEEASGGISTDTQYF. The rearrangement links TRBV10-3 to TRBJ2-3; 10 bases agree with TRBD2. The CDR3 spans 18 residues. The J segment lost 0 bases and the V segment lost 2 bases, leaving 8 bases of the junction unmatched. Germline V gene data show CDR1 as ENHRY and CDR2 as SYGVKD.

This clone was detected once. The rearrangement links TRBV19 to TRBJ1-2, with D possibly matching TRBD1 (5 bases). The CDR3 consists of 13 residues. V dropped 5 bases and J dropped 2 bases, with 9 bases sitting between them. Per germline, CDR1 LNHDA and CDR2 SQIVND (reference sequence). The CDR3 region is CASSARGNYGYTF. As DNA, the CDR3 is TGTGCCAGTAGTGCGAGGGGCAACTATGGCTACACCTTC.

The genes are TRBV28 and TRBJ2-3, with TRBD2 as a possible D gene (5 bases). The CDR3 spans 12 residues. V lost 4 bases and J lost 4, with 6 bases in between. Germline-derived CDR1 and CDR2 are MDHEN and SYDVKM. Here the CDR3 reads CASSSGADTQYF. The CDR3 DNA follows: TGTGCCAGCAGTTCCGGGGCAGATACGCAGTATTTT.

The CDR3 DNA sequence: TGTGCCAGCAGCGTAGGGCTAGCGCAAGAGACCCAGTACTTC. It specifies CASSVGLAQETQYF. The V gene is TRBV9, the J gene TRBJ2-5, with D possibly being TRBD2 (6 bases). V shed 0 bases and J shed 2 bases, with 8 bases lying between them. The CDR3 loop spans 14 amino acids. Germline lookup yields CDR1 SGDLS and CDR2 YYNGEE.

The chain joins TRBV30 to TRBJ1-2; D unresolved. Trimming shortened V by 0 bases and J by 1 base, and 3 bases separated the two germline ends. Per the germline V gene, CDR1 is GTSNPN and CDR2 is SVGIG (reference sequence). The CDR3 spans 12 residues. The CDR3 is CAWSVDNYGYTF. The CDR3 DNA reads TGTGCCTGGAGTGTGGATAACTATGGCTACACCTTC.

A word on this clone: At one boundary the junction diverges from the germline segment, which might be a read error. Within the sample, other DNA sequences also encode this same CDR3. The J gene is TRBJ2-3, the V gene TRBV7-7, with D maybe TRBD2 (5 bases). The length of the CDR3 is 13 residues. Germline CDR1 reads SSHAT; CDR2 reads FNYEAQ (reference sequence). CDR3 protein: CASSLDRGDTQYF. CDR3 bases: TGTGCTAGCAGCTTAGATCGGGGAGATACGCAGTATTTT.

By share, this clone ranks as medium-sized. The chain links TRBV7-2 to TRBJ1-6; no firm D call. There are 15 residues in the CDR3. Germline loops: CDR1 SGHTA, CDR2 FQGNSA. The V end lost 0 bases, the J end lost 7 bases, and 10 bases lay between the germline ends. The CDR3 DNA reads as TGTGCCAGCAGCTTAGCGGTCAGATCGAATTCACCCCTCCACTTT. Its protein product is CASSLAVRSNSPLHF. The variable domain in full, completed from reference TRBV7-2 and TRBJ1-6, reads GAGVSQSPSNKVTEKGKDVELRCDPISGHTALYWYRQSLGQGLEFLIYFQGNSAPDKSGLPSDRFSAERTGGSVSTLTIQRTQQEDSAVYLCASSLAVRSNSPLHFGNGTRLTVT.